Sequencing of this T cell receptor (beta chain) was carried out in a study of PD-1 and CTLA-4 blockade in melanoma. This CDR3 is built from 16 residues. With V trimmed by 6 bases and J by 5 bases, 14 bases remained unmatched. From germline, CDR1 is SGHTA and CDR2 FQGNSA. TCRdb's copy holds only in-frame clones and misses some; the assay was immunoSEQ multiplex PCR. The sample contains about 30,000 clones, approximately 88% of which appear only once. This clonotype was sampled from a human donor with melanoma. Sequenced here: CD8+ T cells from peripheral blood, sampled before anti-PD-1 treatment. V and J are TRBV7-2 and TRBJ2-5, with TRBD2 matching 8 bases. In DNA, the CDR3 is TGTGCCAGCAGTTTCCCCATCTCGGGGGGGCGGGAGACCCAGTACTTC. It is translated as CASSFPISGGRETQYF. The whole variable domain, filled in from reference TRBV7-2 and TRBJ2-5, reads GAGVSQSPSNKVTEKGKDVELRCDPISGHTALYWYRQSLGQGLEFLIYFQGNSAPDKSGLPSDRFSAERTGGSVSTLTIQRTQQEDSAVYLCASSFPISGGRETQYFGPGTRLLVL.